These T cell receptor beta chains were read from a single sample in a study of blood T cell repertoires in COVID-19. Sequenced by immunoSEQ multiplex PCR; TCRdb stores in-frame clones only, minus some. Of about 320,000 clones listed, 89% are singletons. The material sequenced was PBMCs or T cells enriched from blood (not recorded which). The receptors here all came from a man in his sixties who had recovered from COVID-19. CDR3s include the opening cysteine and the closing phenylalanine or tryptophan. Each record gives: CDR3 DNA, CDR3 protein, J gene, clone size, D gene, V gene. D genes are given only for firm matches. Clone size, where shown, is once, few, many, or a class for clones that have expanded.

CDR3 DNA: TGTGCCAGCAGTTTTTCGGAGACCCAGTACTTC
CDR3 protein: CASSFSETQYF
J gene: TRBJ2-5
clone size: -
D gene: -
V gene: TRBV12-3/TRBV12-4

CDR3 DNA: TGCGCCAGCGACCTAGTAGGGATGGCGGGAAACAATGAGCAGTTCTTC
CDR3 protein: CASDLVGMAGNNEQFF
J gene: TRBJ2-1
clone size: -
D gene: -
V gene: TRBV5-1

CDR3 DNA: TGTGCCAGCAGTTACGCCGGACTAGCTTCCCGAAATGAGCAGTTCTTC
CDR3 protein: CASSYAGLASRNEQFF
J gene: TRBJ2-1
clone size: -
D gene: TRBD2
V gene: TRBV6-5

CDR3 DNA: TGTGCCAGCAGCTTCAGGGACAGGAACACTGAAGCTTTCTTT
CDR3 protein: CASSFRDRNTEAFF
J gene: TRBJ1-1
clone size: once
D gene: TRBD1
V gene: TRBV13

CDR3 DNA: TGTGCCAGCAGCCAAGCAGGGCACTATGGCTACACCTTC
CDR3 protein: CASSQAGHYGYTF
J gene: TRBJ1-2
clone size: -
D gene: -
V gene: TRBV14

CDR3 DNA: TGTGCCAGCACCATAGGACGGGGAAGGCAAACCGAGCAGTACTTC
CDR3 protein: CASTIGRGRQTEQYF
J gene: TRBJ2-7
clone size: -
D gene: -
V gene: TRBV6-5

CDR3 DNA: TGCAGTGCTACCGCGGTGGGTGAAGCTTTCTTT
CDR3 protein: CSATAVGEAFF
J gene: TRBJ1-1
clone size: -
D gene: -
V gene: TRBV20-1

CDR3 DNA: TGTGCCAGCAGCTTAATCCTAGCGGGAGACCACAATGAGCAGTTCTTC
CDR3 protein: CASSLILAGDHNEQFF
J gene: TRBJ2-1
clone size: -
D gene: TRBD2
V gene: TRBV7-3

CDR3 DNA: TGTGCCAGCAGCTTAGTGAGTGGCCAGGGGTGGAATTCACCCCTCCACTTT
CDR3 protein: CASSLVSGQGWNSPLHF
J gene: TRBJ1-6
clone size: -
D gene: -
V gene: TRBV7-2

CDR3 DNA: TGTGCCAGCAATATAGAATTAGCGACAGATACGCAGTATTTT
CDR3 protein: CASNIELATDTQYF
J gene: TRBJ2-3
clone size: -
D gene: -
V gene: TRBV6-5

CDR3 DNA: TGTGCCAGCAGCTTCTACCAGGGGGTTAACTATGGCTACACCTTC
CDR3 protein: CASSFYQGVNYGYTF
J gene: TRBJ1-2
clone size: once
D gene: TRBD1
V gene: TRBV7-9

CDR3 DNA: TGTGCCTGGAGTGCGGGGGGCGGGGAAAAACTGTTTTTT
CDR3 protein: CAWSAGGGEKLFF
J gene: TRBJ1-4
clone size: once
D gene: -
V gene: TRBV30

CDR3 DNA: TGTGCCAGCAGCGCTGGGACAGTCCTCGAAGCTTTCTTT
CDR3 protein: CASSAGTVLEAFF
J gene: TRBJ1-1
clone size: -
D gene: TRBD1
V gene: TRBV7-2

CDR3 DNA: TGTGCCAGCTCACCTAGTGACAGATCCCTCCACTTT
CDR3 protein: CASSPSDRSLHF
J gene: TRBJ1-6
clone size: -
D gene: -
V gene: TRBV18

CDR3 DNA: TGTGCCAGCAGCTTAGCGCCGGGCAGGGGGCTAGAGACCCAGTACTTC
CDR3 protein: CASSLAPGRGLETQYF
J gene: TRBJ2-5
clone size: -
D gene: TRBD1
V gene: TRBV7-9

CDR3 DNA: TGCGCCAGCAGCTCAACAGGGAGGGATCAGCCCCAGCATTTT
CDR3 protein: CASSSTGRDQPQHF
J gene: TRBJ1-5
clone size: -
D gene: -
V gene: TRBV5-1

CDR3 DNA: TGTGCCACCAGCCCCCGGATAGCTCGAGTCCAAGAGACCCAGTACTTC
CDR3 protein: CATSPRIARVQETQYF
J gene: TRBJ2-5
clone size: -
D gene: -
V gene: TRBV15

CDR3 DNA: TGCGCCAGCAGGGAAGGACTGGATTTAGCCAAAAACATTCAGTACTTC
CDR3 protein: CASREGLDLAKNIQYF
J gene: TRBJ2-4
clone size: -
D gene: -
V gene: TRBV4-1

CDR3 DNA: TGTGCCAGCAGCTCACAGGGACACGAGCAGTACTTC
CDR3 protein: CASSSQGHEQYF
J gene: TRBJ2-7
clone size: -
D gene: -
V gene: TRBV28

CDR3 DNA: TGTGCCAGCAGCCAAGGTGTAGGTAGAAGGGGAGGGGAAAAACTGTTTTTT
CDR3 protein: CASSQGVGRRGGEKLFF
J gene: TRBJ1-4
clone size: -
D gene: -
V gene: TRBV4-2

CDR3 DNA: TGTGCCAGTAGCAGGACAGTTGCAACTAATGAAAAACTGTTTTTT
CDR3 protein: CASSRTVATNEKLFF
J gene: TRBJ1-4
clone size: -
D gene: -
V gene: TRBV19

CDR3 DNA: TGCGCCAGCACCGATGGGGGGACTGGGGCCAACGTCCTGACTTTC
CDR3 protein: CASTDGGTGANVLTF
J gene: TRBJ2-6
clone size: -
D gene: -
V gene: TRBV5-1

CDR3 DNA: TGCGCCAGCGGGACTAGCTACGAGCAGTACTTC
CDR3 protein: CASGTSYEQYF
J gene: TRBJ2-7
clone size: -
D gene: TRBD2
V gene: TRBV5-1

CDR3 DNA: TGTGCCAGCAGCGGGACTAGCGGGAGCACAGATACGCAGTATTTT
CDR3 protein: CASSGTSGSTDTQYF
J gene: TRBJ2-3
clone size: once
D gene: TRBD2
V gene: TRBV9

CDR3 DNA: TGCGCCAGCAGCATATCCGGGACAGGGAACTACGAGCAGTACTTC
CDR3 protein: CASSISGTGNYEQYF
J gene: TRBJ2-7
clone size: -
D gene: TRBD1
V gene: TRBV5-1

CDR3 DNA: TGTGCCAACAGGGGGCACTTGCCCCTCCACTTT
CDR3 protein: CANRGHLPLHF
J gene: TRBJ1-6
clone size: -
D gene: TRBD1
V gene: TRBV5-3

CDR3 DNA: TGTGCCAGCAGCGTAGCGGGCGGGCGGGCCTCCTACAATGAGCAGTTCTTC
CDR3 protein: CASSVAGGRASYNEQFF
J gene: TRBJ2-1
clone size: -
D gene: -
V gene: TRBV9

CDR3 DNA: TGTGCCAGCAGCTCCATGACAGGGGTTGGGCCCCAGCATTTT
CDR3 protein: CASSSMTGVGPQHF
J gene: TRBJ1-5
clone size: -
D gene: TRBD1
V gene: TRBV5-8

CDR3 DNA: TGCAGTGCTAGTCGGTGGAGCTCCTACAATGAGCAGTTCTTC
CDR3 protein: CSASRWSSYNEQFF
J gene: TRBJ2-1
clone size: -
D gene: -
V gene: TRBV20-1

CDR3 DNA: TGTGCCAGCAGCCAAGCTCTAATGACTAGCGGGAGGGCCTATCTCAATGAGCAGTTCTTC
CDR3 protein: CASSQALMTSGRAYLNEQFF
J gene: TRBJ2-1
clone size: -
D gene: TRBD2
V gene: TRBV3-1/TRBV3-2

CDR3 DNA: TGTGCCAGCAGTCCCCACACTAGCGGGAGGGACAATGAGCAGTTCTTC
CDR3 protein: CASSPHTSGRDNEQFF
J gene: TRBJ2-1
clone size: once
D gene: TRBD2
V gene: TRBV6-2/TRBV6-3

CDR3 DNA: TGTGCCAGCAGCAAAGTGGGGGGGAACACTGAAGCTTTCTTT
CDR3 protein: CASSKVGGNTEAFF
J gene: TRBJ1-1
clone size: -
D gene: -
V gene: TRBV25-1

CDR3 DNA: TGTGCCAGCAGCAAAGGACTAGCGGGAGGGCGGTTGGGCACAGATACGCAGTATTTT
CDR3 protein: CASSKGLAGGRLGTDTQYF
J gene: TRBJ2-3
clone size: -
D gene: TRBD2
V gene: TRBV9

CDR3 DNA: TGTGCCAGCAGTGAACAGGGCACTGAAGCTTTCTTT
CDR3 protein: CASSEQGTEAFF
J gene: TRBJ1-1
clone size: once
D gene: -
V gene: TRBV25-1

CDR3 DNA: TGTGCCAGCAGCTTGTCCAGGGGGCTTAGGGCCAAAAACATTCAGTACTTC
CDR3 protein: CASSLSRGLRAKNIQYF
J gene: TRBJ2-4
clone size: -
D gene: TRBD1
V gene: TRBV7-2

CDR3 DNA: TGTGCCACCAGCACTATGGGACAGCTTCATCAGCCCCAGCATTTT
CDR3 protein: CATSTMGQLHQPQHF
J gene: TRBJ1-5
clone size: -
D gene: TRBD1
V gene: TRBV15

CDR3 DNA: TGTGCCAGCTCACCCTCAGGGCCTAGCAATCAGCCCCAGCATTTT
CDR3 protein: CASSPSGPSNQPQHF
J gene: TRBJ1-5
clone size: -
D gene: -
V gene: TRBV18

CDR3 DNA: TGTGCCAGCAGCGTAGCGAGGACTAGCGGGAGGGAGGGTCCCGGGGAGCTGTTTTTT
CDR3 protein: CASSVARTSGREGPGELFF
J gene: TRBJ2-2
clone size: -
D gene: TRBD2
V gene: TRBV9